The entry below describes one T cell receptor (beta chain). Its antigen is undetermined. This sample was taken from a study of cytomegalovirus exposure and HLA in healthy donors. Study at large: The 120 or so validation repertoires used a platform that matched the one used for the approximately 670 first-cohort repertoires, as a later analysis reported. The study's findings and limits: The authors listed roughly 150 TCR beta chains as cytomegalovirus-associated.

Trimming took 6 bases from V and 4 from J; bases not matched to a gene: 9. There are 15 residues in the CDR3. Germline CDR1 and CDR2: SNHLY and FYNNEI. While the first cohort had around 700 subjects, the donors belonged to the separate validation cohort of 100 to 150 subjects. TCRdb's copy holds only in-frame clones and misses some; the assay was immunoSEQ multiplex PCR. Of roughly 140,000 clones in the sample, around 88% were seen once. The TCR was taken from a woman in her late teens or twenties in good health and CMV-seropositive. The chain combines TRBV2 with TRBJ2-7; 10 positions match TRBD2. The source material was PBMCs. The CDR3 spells CASRARTSGSYEQYF. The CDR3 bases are TGTGCCAGCAGGGCTAGGACTAGCGGATCTTACGAGCAGTACTTC.